The 17 T cell receptor beta chains given below trace back to one sample, sequenced in a study of blood T cell repertoires in COVID-19 (TCRdb year 2020). Libraries were made using the immunoSEQ multiplex PCR assay. TCRdb provides this immuneACCESS table in a form limited to in-frame rearrangements. Some clones are lacking; in checked studies, under half of them reflect an unresolved V gene, and why the rest are absent is not known. This sample lists roughly 280,000 clones; roughly 86% were detected once. The ten largest make up about 11% of the sample. The sample consisted of peripheral blood. Source of these receptors: a woman aged 25 to 39 with COVID-19, enrolled during active disease.

This chain joins TRBV28 and TRBJ2-7; TRBD2 matches 12 bases. CDR3 length: 16 amino acids. The V and J ends lost 2 bases and 4 bases, in that order; junction bases with no gene match: 6. The germline V gene encodes CDR1 MDHEN and CDR2 SYDVKM. For the CDR3, the DNA is TGTGCCAGCAGTTTAGTCGGACTAGCGGGAATGTACGAGCAGTACTTC. It is translated as CASSLVGLAGMYEQYF.

V and J are TRBV2 and TRBJ2-5; 8 positions match TRBD1. V gave up 3 bases and J gave up 3 bases; unmatched junction bases: 3. Germline loops: CDR1 SNHLY, CDR2 FYNNEI. This CDR3 is built from 14 residues. The CDR3 reads CASSDNRGKETQYF. Here the CDR3 DNA reads TGTGCCAGCAGTGATAACAGGGGGAAAGAGACCCAGTACTTC.

This chain joins TRBV19 and TRBJ2-7, with TRBD2 matching 8 bases. The CDR3 length is 14 residues. V gave up 3 bases and J gave up 3 bases; unmatched junction bases: 4. Germline V gives CDR1 LNHDA, CDR2 SQIVND (reference sequence). CDR3 amino acids: CASSMAAGVYEQYF. In DNA, the CDR3 is TGTGCCAGTAGTATGGCAGCGGGAGTCTACGAGCAGTACTTC.

The chain joins TRBV2 to TRBJ2-7; 7 bases line up with TRBD2. J gave up 3 bases and V 10 bases, and 12 bases lay outside the gene matches. Germline V lookup: CDR1 SNHLY, CDR2 FYNNEI. The CDR3 has 14 amino acids. Here the CDR3 reads CATTVLARSYEQYF. The CDR3 nucleotides are TGTGCCACTACGGTACTAGCGAGGAGCTACGAGCAGTACTTC.

This clone was seen only once. This chain joins TRBV2 and TRBJ2-7; TRBD1 agrees at 7 bases. The CDR3 consists of 14 residues. V trimming: 9 bases; J trimming: 2 bases; junction bases outside the gene matches: 10. Germline V gives CDR1 SNHLY, CDR2 FYNNEI. Written as DNA, the CDR3 is TGTGCCAGTAACCGGGACAGAGACACCTACGAGCAGTACTTC. Translating it yields CASNRDRDTYEQYF.

The V and J genes are TRBV10-1 and TRBJ1-4, with D tentatively TRBD1 (6 bases). There are 14 residues in the CDR3. Germline assignment: CDR1 WNHNN and CDR2 SYGVQD (reference sequence). V gave up 6 bases and J gave up 4 bases, with 12 bases separating them. The CDR3 coding sequence is TGCGCCAGCAGCAAGACAGGTTTTAATGAAAAACTGTTTTTT. This gives the protein CASSKTGFNEKLFF.

This clone was seen a single time. The CDR3 sequence: CATSRESGAENEQFF. DNA for the CDR3: TGTGCCACCAGCAGAGAATCGGGAGCGGAGAATGAGCAGTTCTTC. V and J are TRBV15 and TRBJ2-1; TRBD2 is a possible D gene (6 bases). Looked up from germline, CDR1 is LNHNV and CDR2 is YYDKDF (reference sequence). The CDR3 loop spans 15 amino acids. V was clipped by 0 bases and J by 7 bases, with 13 bases between them.

The genes are TRBV24-1 and TRBJ2-5; 9 nucleotides match TRBD1. The CDR3 spans 15 residues. J lost 3 bases, V lost 4 bases, and 5 bases had no gene match. Germline V gene lookup returns CDR1 KGHDR and CDR2 SFDVKD. Written as DNA, the CDR3 is TGTGCCACCAGTGAGACCGGGACAGGGAAAGAGACCCAGTACTTC. Protein product: CATSETGTGKETQYF.

This clone was seen only a few times. The rearrangement uses TRBV14 and TRBJ1-3; D gene uncertain. Per the germline V gene, CDR1 is SGHDN and CDR2 is FVKESK. V lost 6 bases and J lost 7, with 10 bases in between. This CDR3 is 12 amino acids long. The DNA for the CDR3 is TGTGCCAGCAGAGGATCAGCGAACACCATATATTTT. It encodes CASRGSANTIYF.

The CDR3 DNA follows: TGTGCCAGCACATCGGGACAGGGGCTTGTGTCCTACGAGCAGTACTTC. Translated, it gives CASTSGQGLVSYEQYF. The chain uses TRBV2 and TRBJ2-7, with 10 bases lining up with TRBD1. CDR1 is SNHLY and CDR2 is FYNNEI in the germline V gene. The CDR3 runs to 16 residues. J was trimmed by 1 base and V by 7 bases; bases with no gene match: 10.

The chain recombines TRBV3-1 (or the pseudogene TRBV3-2) with TRBJ2-1, with D perhaps TRBD2 (5 bases). The CDR3 runs 12 residues. The ends were cut back, 4 bases at V and 9 bases at J, with 10 bases in the middle. Germline loops: CDR1 LGHDT, CDR2 YNNKEL (reference sequence). The CDR3 nucleotides are TGTGCCAGCAGCCGGGAGTACGGTGAGCAGTTCTTC. This sequence encodes CASSREYGEQFF.

The chain uses TRBV7-3 and TRBJ2-1, with TRBD2 identical over 13 bases. The CDR3 length is 17 residues. The J segment lost 4 bases and the V segment lost 6 bases, leaving 9 bases of the junction unmatched. Germline V lookup: CDR1 SGHTA, CDR2 FQGTGA. CDR3 residues: CASSLLAGGVRYNEQFF. The CDR3 DNA is TGTGCCAGCAGTTTACTAGCGGGAGGGGTTAGGTACAATGAGCAGTTCTTC. Based on the CDR3 plus reference TRBV7-3 and TRBJ2-1, the full variable domain is GAGVSQTPSNKVTEKGKYVELRCDPISGHTALYWYRQSLGQGPEFLIYFQGTGAADDSGLPNDRFFAVRPEGSVSTLKIQRTERGDSAVYLCASSLLAGGVRYNEQFFGPGTRLTVL.

This clone was counted a few times. For the CDR3, the DNA is TGTGCCTGGGGAGGGACTAGCGGGTACTCAGATACGCAGTATTTT. This translates into CAWGGTSGYSDTQYF. The genes are TRBV30 and TRBJ2-3; TRBD2 agrees at 12 bases. Germline CDR1 GTSNPN, CDR2 SVGIG (reference sequence). The V and J ends lost 5 bases and 4 bases, in that order; junction bases with no gene match: 7. This CDR3 comprises 15 residues.

The chain couples TRBV7-3 to TRBJ1-5; no reliable D call. Trimming took off 7 bases at V and 0 bases at J, with 10 bases between the two ends. In germline, CDR1 is SGHTA, CDR2 FQGTGA. The CDR3 loop spans 14 amino acids. The CDR3 here is CASKYLCSNQPQHF. Written as DNA, the CDR3 is TGTGCCAGCAAGTACTTGTGTAGCAATCAGCCCCAGCATTTT.

Turning to this clone: This CDR3 is also generated by other DNA sequences in the sample. As DNA, the CDR3 is TGTGCCTGGAGTGTAGGCGGGACAGCGAACACTGAAGCTTTCTTT. Translation gives CAWSVGGTANTEAFF. The V call is TRBV30, the J call TRBJ1-1; 7 positions match TRBD1. The CDR3 runs 15 residues. CDR1 is GTSNPN, CDR2 SVGIG, per germline (reference sequence). The V segment lost 0 bases and the J segment 1 base; nucleotides outside the gene matches: 5.

The chain employs TRBV18 and TRBJ1-1; 7 nucleotides match TRBD1. J gave up 2 bases and V 3 bases, and 6 bases lay outside the gene matches. CDR3 length equals 15 residues. Germline-derived CDR1 and CDR2 are KGHSH and LQKENI. The CDR3 nucleotides are TGTGCCAGCTCACCCCGGGACAGCCAAAACACTGAAGCTTTCTTT. This gives the protein CASSPRDSQNTEAFF.

The chain uses TRBV6-5 and TRBJ1-6, with TRBD1 matching over 8 bases. Germline V gene sequence: CDR1 MNHEY, CDR2 SVGAGI. The CDR3 runs to 14 residues. V shed 7 bases, J shed 8 bases, and the junction held 7 bases outside the gene matches. The CDR3 sequence: CASTTGQVYSPLHF. CDR3 nucleotides: TGTGCCAGCACCACGGGACAGGTCTATTCACCCCTCCACTTT.